The clone carrying this T cell receptor (beta chain) occurred a few times. Its matching antigen is unknown. The germline V and J ends were trimmed by 7 bases and 1 base, with 10 bases remaining between them. Germline values: CDR1 MNHNY, CDR2 SVGAGI (reference sequence). The CDR3 is 13 residues long. MiXCR, run by TCRdb on the 5' RACE reads, gives a single entry per CDR3 protein. Of hundreds of thousands of distinct CDR3 sequences in the sample, about 7.6% were seen once. This sample is drawn from a study of identical twins. Study results and caveats: Insertions were reduced in abundant cord blood beta clonotypes but not in memory repertoires. Not following the same donors, the study drew its conclusions from cross-sectional statistical analysis. Invariant MAIT and iNKT cells are populations that could partly confound zero-insertion analyses.

These data were also filed under a second study, of yellow fever vaccine responses in identical twins.

The sample comprised PBMCs. The chain joins TRBV6-6 to TRBJ1-1, with D unclear. This receptor was identified in a woman aged 18-29 years in good health. The CDR3, as DNA: TGTGCCAGCATGGGGAGACCGAACACTGAAGCTTTCTTT. Its translation: CASMGRPNTEAFF.